One TCR beta chain is described in this entry. It has no known antigen specificity. No much larger clonotype is one base removed from it; base qualities were not supplied. Using the deep immunoSEQ assay, TCR CDR3 regions were amplified from genomic DNA by multiplex PCR. For each cell subset, the extracted genomic DNA was distributed evenly across all wells of several immunoSEQ 96-well plates, and each plate served as one replicate. For sorted subsets, roughly 200 ng genomic DNA, equal to tens of thousands of T cell genomes, was loaded into each replicate PCR. The purified libraries were quantified using a Qubit 3.0 fluorometer, sized with a Bioanalyzer 2100, and then quantified again using the KAPA Library Quantification kit. A separate single-read 150-cycle Illumina NextSeq 550 flow cell was used to sequence each immunoSEQ 96-well plate. Regarding the original processing steps: Because the immunoSEQ output included only junctional sequences and no quality scores, the filtering could not be the same as the filtering used for full-length reads. To assign V/J genes and CDR3, sequences were annotated against IMGT germline references using PyIR, a Python wrapper for IgBLAST v1.9. Reads were filtered out if the reads had weak V/J assignments (E-value above 1e-6), no CDR3, stop codons, out-of-frame junctions, or ambiguous translated residues. A V3J clonotype was defined by an identical inferred V gene, J gene, and CDR3 amino acid sequence. Percentage overlap between repertoires was calculated by dividing the number of shared unique clonotypes by the size of the smaller repertoire. Repertoire richness was assessed with RTK rarefaction, the Chao1 estimator, and Recon v2.1 estimates of unobserved clonotypes. Generation probabilities for all TCRbeta clonotypes obtained by the gDNA method from a handful of donors were computed using OLGA. Held by TCRdb, this immuneACCESS table contains in-frame sequences only and omits some clones. Under half of the omission traces to an unresolved V gene where checked; the cause of the rest is unknown. V and J calls and clone size are as listed in that table; D and trimming were resolved from the DNA. The sample includes approximately 740,000 clones, with over 90% observed a single time. The top ten constitute more than 20% of the sample.

CD8 naive samples were CD45RO-negative cells positively selected for CCR7, giving a CD45RA+CCR7+ population that excluded TemRA cells. The donors were healthy, HIV-negative adults with no recently reported acute infections or vaccinations. Every donor was a Caucasian adult residing in Nashville, Tennessee, USA. Blood was collected by leukapheresis, and PBMCs were isolated by Ficoll-Histopaque density gradient centrifugation and then cryopreserved in liquid nitrogen vapor phase. Purity and quantity of every magnetically sorted T cell population were checked by analytical flow cytometry. From each sorted fraction, genomic DNA was isolated and quantified by UV absorbance on a Nanodrop 2000c. The sample belongs to a study of shared clonotypes between healthy human individuals (dated by TCRdb to 2020 to 2021). A note on the overall study: The cohort included three men and a couple of women between 18 and 49 years of age. Per donor, three plates each were used for CD4 naive and CD4 memory, two for CD8 naive, and one for CD8 memory. To estimate repertoire size and how much clonotype sharing occurs between individuals, the study deeply sequenced the blood TCR repertoires of five healthy adults. Different laboratories and diverse techniques were used to prepare libraries and sequence TCR repertoires, to increase sequencing depth and limit assay-specific biases. Each donor's leukapheresis produced roughly between roughly 0.85 and 9 billion PBMCs. Results and caveats for the whole study, not just this receptor: Pairwise subsampling indicated that sequencing depth was expected to affect the degree of clonotype sharing among donors. Across four donors, roughly 5.4% of naive CD4, approximately 3.6% of naive CD8, around 2.5% of memory CD4, and roughly 0.4% of memory CD8 clonotypes were shared. Naive subsets generally had larger estimated clonotype richness than memory subsets did. Incomplete sequencing was indicated by rarefaction of sorted-subset datasets, despite the large sequencing depth. Sampling was restricted to blood, and TCR repertoires in tissues likely differ from the TCR repertoires found in blood. The small number of donors limited the genetic and exposure-history diversity represented. Compared with non-shared clonotypes, the clonotypes found in all four sorted-subset donors had higher generation probabilities.

The clonotype originates from a man aged 25-45 years in good health. Material for sequencing was naive CD8+ T cells sorted from blood. In the paper's terms, the cell subset or site label means: CD45RA+CCR7+.

The CDR3 sequence is CASMEKAGELFF. The DNA sequence follows: TGCGCCAGCATGGAGAAAGCCGGGGAGCTGTTTTTT. The sequence links TRBV5-1 to TRBJ2-2; confidence is insufficient to name the D gene. Counted from cysteine to phenylalanine, this CDR3 has 12 amino acids. Just the 36-base CDR3 DNA is kept, in frame starting at base 1. From a lookup of the germline V gene, CDR1 and CDR2 are SGHRS and YFSETQ. The junction shows trimming of 6 bases on V and 6 bases on J, plus 9 bases between the germline ends.